The 4 T cell receptor beta chains below come from one sample, sequenced in a study of CXCR3-negative and CXCR3-positive naive CD8 T cells. The libraries of TRB cDNA were constructed through 5' RACE using UMI labels. From its re-call of the 5' RACE reads, TCRdb lists each CDR3 protein once, without DNA. This repertoire includes tens of thousands of distinct CDR3 sequences. The sample taken for sequencing was naive CXCR3- CD8+ T cells from blood. Documented subset: CD45RO-CCR7+CD27+CD95- naive CD8+ T cells lacking CXCR3 (TNR3-). The receptors originated from a human donor in good health. Some clones in this sample may be carry-over from other donors' samples.

The chain couples TRBV5-1 to TRBJ1-5; TCRdb proposes TRBD1, but this gene call is untestable without DNA. Germline values: CDR1 SGHRS, CDR2 YFSETQ. There are 16 residues in the CDR3. CDR3 amino acids: CASSYPDGAGNQPQHF.

This rearrangement joins TRBV28 to TRBJ2-7; TCRdb returns TRBD1, unconfirmable since there is no DNA. The CDR3 totals 15 residues. CDR1 is MDHEN, CDR2 SYDVKM, per germline. Here the CDR3 reads CASRNDREVYYEQYF. The whole variable domain, remainder taken from reference TRBV28 and TRBJ2-7, is DVKVTQSSRYLVKRTGEKVFLECVQDMDHENMFWYRQDPGLGLRLIYFSYDVKMKEKGDIPEGYSVSREKKERFSLILESASTNQTSMYLCASRNDREVYYEQYFGPGTRLTVT.

This CDR3 is CASSSGRAPETQYF. The chain recombines TRBV15 with TRBJ2-5; TCRdb proposes TRBD2, but this gene call is untestable without DNA. CDR1 is LNHNV and CDR2 is YYDKDF in the germline V gene (reference sequence). CDR3 length: 14 residues.

The chain carries TRBV29-1 and TRBJ1-2; TCRdb's assignment of TRBD1 cannot be checked, as there is no DNA. The CDR3 spans 12 residues. CDR1 SQVTM and CDR2 ANQGSEA come from the germline V gene. Here the CDR3 reads CSVLGQGRGYTF.